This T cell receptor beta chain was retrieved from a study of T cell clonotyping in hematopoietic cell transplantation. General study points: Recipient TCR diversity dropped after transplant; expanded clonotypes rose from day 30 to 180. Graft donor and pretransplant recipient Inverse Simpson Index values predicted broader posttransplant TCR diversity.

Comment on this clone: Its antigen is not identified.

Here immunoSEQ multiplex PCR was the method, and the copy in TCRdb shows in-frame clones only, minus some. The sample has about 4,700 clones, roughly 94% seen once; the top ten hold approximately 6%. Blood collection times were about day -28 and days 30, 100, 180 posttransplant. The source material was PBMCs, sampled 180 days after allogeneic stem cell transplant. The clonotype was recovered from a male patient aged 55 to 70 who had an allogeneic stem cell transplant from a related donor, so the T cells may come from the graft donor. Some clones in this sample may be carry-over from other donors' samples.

The CDR3 here is CASSSTLSRSLGTEAFF. For the CDR3, the DNA is TGTGCCAGCAGCTCAACCCTCTCCCGTTCGCTTGGCACTGAAGCTTTCTTT. The chain combines TRBV13 with TRBJ1-1; D uncertain. CDR1 is PRHDT, CDR2 FYEKMQ, per germline (reference sequence). The CDR3 spans 17 residues. V was clipped by 4 bases and J by 4 bases, with 22 bases between them. The full variable domain, its missing parts supplied by reference TRBV13 and TRBJ1-1, is AAGVIQSPRHLIKEKRETATLKCYPIPRHDTVYWYQQGPGQDPQFLISFYEKMQSDKGSIPDRFSAQQFSDYHSELNMSSLELGDSALYFCASSSTLSRSLGTEAFFGQGTRLTVV.